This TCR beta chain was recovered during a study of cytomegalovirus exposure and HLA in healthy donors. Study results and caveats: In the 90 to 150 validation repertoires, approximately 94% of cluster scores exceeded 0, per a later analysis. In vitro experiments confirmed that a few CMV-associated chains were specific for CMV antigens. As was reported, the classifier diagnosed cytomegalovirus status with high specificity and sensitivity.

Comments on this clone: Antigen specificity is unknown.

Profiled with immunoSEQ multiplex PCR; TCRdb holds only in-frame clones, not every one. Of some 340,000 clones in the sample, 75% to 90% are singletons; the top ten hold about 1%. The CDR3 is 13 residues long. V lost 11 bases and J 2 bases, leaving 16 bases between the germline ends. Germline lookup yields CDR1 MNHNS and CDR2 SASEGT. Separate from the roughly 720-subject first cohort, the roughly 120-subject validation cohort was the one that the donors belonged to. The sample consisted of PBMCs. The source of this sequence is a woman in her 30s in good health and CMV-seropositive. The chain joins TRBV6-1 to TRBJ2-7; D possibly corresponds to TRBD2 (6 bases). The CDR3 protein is CAGGEDSTYEQYF. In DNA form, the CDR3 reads TGTGCCGGTGGGGAGGACTCCACCTACGAGCAGTACTTC.